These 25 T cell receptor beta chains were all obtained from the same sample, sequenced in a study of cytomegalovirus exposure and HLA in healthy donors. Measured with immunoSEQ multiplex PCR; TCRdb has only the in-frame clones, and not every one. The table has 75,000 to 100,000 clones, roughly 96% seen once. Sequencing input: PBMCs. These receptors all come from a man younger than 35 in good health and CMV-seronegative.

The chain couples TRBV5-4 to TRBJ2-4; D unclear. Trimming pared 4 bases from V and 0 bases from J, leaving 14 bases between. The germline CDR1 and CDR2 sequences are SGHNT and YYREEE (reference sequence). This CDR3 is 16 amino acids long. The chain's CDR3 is CASSVSYGVAKNIQYF. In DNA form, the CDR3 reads TGTGCCAGCAGCGTATCCTACGGTGTAGCCAAAAACATTCAGTACTTC.

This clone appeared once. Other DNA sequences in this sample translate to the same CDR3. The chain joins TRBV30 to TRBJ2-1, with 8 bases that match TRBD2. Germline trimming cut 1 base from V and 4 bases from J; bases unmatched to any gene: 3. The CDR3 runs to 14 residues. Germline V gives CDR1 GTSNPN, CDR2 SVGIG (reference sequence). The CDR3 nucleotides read TGTGCCTGGAGTGGCACTAGCGGTTACAATGAGCAGTTCTTC. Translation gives CAWSGTSGYNEQFF.

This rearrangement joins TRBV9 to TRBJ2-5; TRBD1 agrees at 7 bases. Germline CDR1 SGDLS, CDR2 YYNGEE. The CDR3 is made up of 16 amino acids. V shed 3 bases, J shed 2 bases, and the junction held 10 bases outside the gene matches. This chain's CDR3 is CASSAPRQGPQETQYF. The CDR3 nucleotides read TGTGCCAGCAGCGCACCCCGACAGGGCCCTCAAGAGACCCAGTACTTC. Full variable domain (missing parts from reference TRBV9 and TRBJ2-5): DSGVTQTPKHLITATGQRVTLRCSPRSGDLSVYWYQQSLDQGLQFLIQYYNGEERAKGNILERFSAQQFPDLHSELNLSSLELGDSALYFCASSAPRQGPQETQYFGPGTRLLVL.

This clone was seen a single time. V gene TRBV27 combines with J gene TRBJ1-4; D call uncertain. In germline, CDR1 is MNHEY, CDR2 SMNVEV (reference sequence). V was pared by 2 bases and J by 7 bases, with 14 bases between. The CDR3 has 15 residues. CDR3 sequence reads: CASSLVGRAAEKLFF. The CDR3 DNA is TGTGCCAGCAGTTTAGTCGGGCGGGCAGCTGAAAAACTGTTTTTT.

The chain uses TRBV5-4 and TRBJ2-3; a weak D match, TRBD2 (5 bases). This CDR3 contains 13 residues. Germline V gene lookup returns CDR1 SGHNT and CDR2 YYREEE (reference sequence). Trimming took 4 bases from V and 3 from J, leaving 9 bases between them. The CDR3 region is CASSPGITDTQYF. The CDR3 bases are TGTGCCAGCAGCCCGGGAATTACAGATACGCAGTATTTT.

CDR3 loop: CASRGVGLGDSGNTIYF. DNA of the CDR3: TGTGCCAGCAGAGGTGTAGGTTTAGGGGACTCTGGAAACACCATATATTTT. The V call is TRBV7-9, the J call TRBJ1-3; possibly TRBD1 for D (5 bases). From germline, CDR1 is SEHNR and CDR2 FQNEAQ (reference sequence). This CDR3 contains 17 residues. Trimming stripped 6 bases from V and 0 bases from J, with 18 bases between.

The chain's CDR3 is CASSLTYTAYNEQFF. CDR3 coding DNA: TGTGCCAGCAGCTTAACGTACACCGCCTACAATGAGCAGTTCTTC. V gene TRBV7-3 combines with J gene TRBJ2-1; the D is unclear. Germline values: CDR1 SGHTA, CDR2 FQGTGA. Trimming removed 0 bases from V and 2 bases from J, with 8 bases in between. This CDR3 contains 15 residues.

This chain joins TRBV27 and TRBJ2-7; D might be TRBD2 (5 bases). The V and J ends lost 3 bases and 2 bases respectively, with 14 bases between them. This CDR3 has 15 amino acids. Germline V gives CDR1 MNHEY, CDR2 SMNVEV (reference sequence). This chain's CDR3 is CASSFAVATTYEQYF. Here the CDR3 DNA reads TGTGCCAGCAGTTTTGCGGTAGCGACCACCTACGAGCAGTACTTC.

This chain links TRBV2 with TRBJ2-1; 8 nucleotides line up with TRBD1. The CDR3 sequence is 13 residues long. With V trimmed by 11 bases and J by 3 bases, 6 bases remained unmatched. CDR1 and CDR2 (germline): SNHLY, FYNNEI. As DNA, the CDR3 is TGTGCCTCCCAAACAGGGGGCTACAATGAGCAGTTCTTC. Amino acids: CASQTGGYNEQFF.

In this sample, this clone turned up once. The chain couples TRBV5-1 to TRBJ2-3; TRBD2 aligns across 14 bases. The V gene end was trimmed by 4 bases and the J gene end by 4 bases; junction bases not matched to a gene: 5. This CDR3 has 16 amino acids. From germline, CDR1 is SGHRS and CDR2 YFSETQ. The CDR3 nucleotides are TGCGCCAGCAGCCTCGGGACTAGCGGGAGATCAGATACGCAGTATTTT. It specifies CASSLGTSGRSDTQYF.

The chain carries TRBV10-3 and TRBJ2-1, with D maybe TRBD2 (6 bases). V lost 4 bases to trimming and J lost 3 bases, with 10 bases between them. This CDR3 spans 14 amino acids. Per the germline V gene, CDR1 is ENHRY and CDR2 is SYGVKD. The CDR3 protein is CAISAGSDYNEQFF. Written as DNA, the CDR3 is TGTGCCATCAGTGCCGGGAGCGACTACAATGAGCAGTTCTTC.

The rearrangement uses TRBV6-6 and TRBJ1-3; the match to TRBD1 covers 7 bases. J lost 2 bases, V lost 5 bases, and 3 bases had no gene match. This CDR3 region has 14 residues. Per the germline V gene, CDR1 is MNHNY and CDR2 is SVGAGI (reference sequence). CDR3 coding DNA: TGTGCCAGCAGTCAGGACAGGCCTGGAAACACCATATATTTT. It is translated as CASSQDRPGNTIYF.

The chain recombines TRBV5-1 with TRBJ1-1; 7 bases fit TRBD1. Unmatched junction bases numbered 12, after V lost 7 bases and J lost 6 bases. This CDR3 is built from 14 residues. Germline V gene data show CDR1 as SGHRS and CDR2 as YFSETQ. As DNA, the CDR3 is TGCGCCAGCGTGCGGGACAGACAACCCGCTGAAGCTTTCTTT. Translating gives CASVRDRQPAEAFF. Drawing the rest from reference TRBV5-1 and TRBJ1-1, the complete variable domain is KAGVTQTPRYLIKTRGQQVTLSCSPISGHRSVSWYQQTPGQGLQFLFEYFSETQRNKGNFPGRFSGRQFSNSRSEMNVSTLELGDSALYLCASVRDRQPAEAFFGQGTRLTVV.

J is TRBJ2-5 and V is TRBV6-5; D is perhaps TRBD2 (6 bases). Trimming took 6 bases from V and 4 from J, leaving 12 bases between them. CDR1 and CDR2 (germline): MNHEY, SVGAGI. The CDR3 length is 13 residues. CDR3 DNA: TGTGCCAGCAGGCCTCCGGGGGTAGAGACCCAGTACTTC. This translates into CASRPPGVETQYF.

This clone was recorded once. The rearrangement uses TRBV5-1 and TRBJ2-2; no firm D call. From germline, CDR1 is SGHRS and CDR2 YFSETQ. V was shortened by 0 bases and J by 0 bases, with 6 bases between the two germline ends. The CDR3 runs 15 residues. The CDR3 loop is CASSLGRTNTGELFF. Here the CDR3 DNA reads TGCGCCAGCAGCTTGGGGCGGACGAACACCGGGGAGCTGTTTTTT. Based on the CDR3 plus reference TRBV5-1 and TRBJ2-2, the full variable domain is KAGVTQTPRYLIKTRGQQVTLSCSPISGHRSVSWYQQTPGQGLQFLFEYFSETQRNKGNFPGRFSGRQFSNSRSEMNVSTLELGDSALYLCASSLGRTNTGELFFGEGSRLTVL.

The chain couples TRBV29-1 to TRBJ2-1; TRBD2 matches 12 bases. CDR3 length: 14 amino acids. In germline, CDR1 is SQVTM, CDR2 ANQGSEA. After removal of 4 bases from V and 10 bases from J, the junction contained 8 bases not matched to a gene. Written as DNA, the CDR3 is TGCAGCGTTGCTAGCTTGACTAGCGGGAGAGAGCAGTTCTTC. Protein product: CSVASLTSGREQFF.

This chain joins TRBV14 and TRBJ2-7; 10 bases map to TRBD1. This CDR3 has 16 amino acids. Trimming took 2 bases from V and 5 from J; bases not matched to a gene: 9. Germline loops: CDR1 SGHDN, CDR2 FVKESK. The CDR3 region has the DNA TGTGCCAGCAGCCAACTCGGGACAGGGGTCAAGAACGAGCAGTACTTC. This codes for CASSQLGTGVKNEQYF.

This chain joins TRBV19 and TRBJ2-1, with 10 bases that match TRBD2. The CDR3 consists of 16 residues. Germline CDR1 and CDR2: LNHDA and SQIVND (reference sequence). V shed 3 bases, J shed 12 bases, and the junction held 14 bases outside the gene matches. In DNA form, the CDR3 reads TGTGCCAGTAGTATGGGGCCTAGCGGGAGACGGAGTGGGCAGTTCTTC. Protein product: CASSMGPSGRRSGQFF. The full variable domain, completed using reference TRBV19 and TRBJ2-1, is DGGITQSPKYLFRKEGQNVTLSCEQNLNHDAMYWYRQDPGQGLRLIYYSQIVNDFQKGDIAEGYSVSREKKESFPLTVTSAQKNPTAFYLCASSMGPSGRRSGQFFGPGTRLTVL.

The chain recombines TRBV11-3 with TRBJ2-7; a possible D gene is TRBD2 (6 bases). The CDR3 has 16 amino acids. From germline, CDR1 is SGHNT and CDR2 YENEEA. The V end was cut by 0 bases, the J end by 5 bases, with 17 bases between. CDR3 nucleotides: TGTGCCAGCAGCTTAGATGGAACGGGAGCGAGCGACGAGCAGTACTTC. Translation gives CASSLDGTGASDEQYF.

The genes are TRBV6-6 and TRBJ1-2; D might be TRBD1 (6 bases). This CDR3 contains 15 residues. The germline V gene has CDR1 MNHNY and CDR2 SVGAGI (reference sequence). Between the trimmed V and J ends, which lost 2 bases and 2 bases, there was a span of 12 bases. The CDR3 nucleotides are TGTGCCAGCAGTTACGGGGACACAACGAACTATGGCTACACCTTC. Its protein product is CASSYGDTTNYGYTF.

Written as DNA, the CDR3 is TGTGCCTGGCATGGGGGACAGCGCCGGGGAAAACTGTTTTTT. This encodes CAWHGGQRRGKLFF. This chain connects TRBV30 to TRBJ1-4; TRBD1 agrees at 7 bases. The junction had 13 bases not matched to a gene; V was cut back by 5 bases and J by 10 bases. This CDR3 region has 14 residues. Per germline, CDR1 GTSNPN and CDR2 SVGIG (reference sequence).

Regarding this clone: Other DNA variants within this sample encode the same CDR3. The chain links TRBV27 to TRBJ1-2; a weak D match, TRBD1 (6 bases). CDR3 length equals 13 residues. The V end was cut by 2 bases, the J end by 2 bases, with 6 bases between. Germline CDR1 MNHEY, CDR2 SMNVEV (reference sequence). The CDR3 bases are TGTGCCAGCAGTTTAGGGGGCAACTATGGCTACACCTTC. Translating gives CASSLGGNYGYTF.

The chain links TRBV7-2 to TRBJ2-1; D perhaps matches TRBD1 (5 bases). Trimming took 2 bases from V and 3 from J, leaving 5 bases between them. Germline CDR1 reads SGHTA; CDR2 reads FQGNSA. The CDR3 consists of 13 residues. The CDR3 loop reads CASSLTGYNEQFF. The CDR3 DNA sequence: TGTGCCAGCAGCTTAACAGGCTACAATGAGCAGTTCTTC.

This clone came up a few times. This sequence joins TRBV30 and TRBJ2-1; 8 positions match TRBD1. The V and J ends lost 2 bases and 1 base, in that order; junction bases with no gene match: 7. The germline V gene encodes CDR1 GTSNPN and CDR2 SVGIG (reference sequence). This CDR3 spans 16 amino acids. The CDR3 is CAWSPPDRVSYNEQFF. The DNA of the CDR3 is TGTGCCTGGAGTCCCCCGGACAGGGTATCCTACAATGAGCAGTTCTTC.

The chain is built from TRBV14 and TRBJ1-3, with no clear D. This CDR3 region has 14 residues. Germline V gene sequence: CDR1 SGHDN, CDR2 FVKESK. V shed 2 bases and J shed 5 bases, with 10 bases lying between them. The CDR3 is CASSQIDIRNTIYF. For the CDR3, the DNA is TGTGCCAGCAGCCAAATCGACATCCGAAACACCATATATTTT.